Listed below are T cell receptor beta chains from one sample, sequenced in a study of T cell responses to AZD1222 COVID-19 vaccine. Only in-frame clones appear in the TCRdb table, and some are missing; sequencing was by immunoSEQ multiplex PCR. The profile shows 200,000 to 250,000 clones, just over 90% of them singletons. The sample in question was peripheral blood, obtained on day 0 of MenACWY control vaccination. The receptor set was obtained from an adult in good health. The CDR3 runs from the conserved cysteine through the conserved F or W. D genes are given only for firm matches. Clone size, where shown, is once, few, many, or a class for clones that have expanded.

D gene	clone size	V gene	J gene	CDR3 DNA	CDR3 protein
TRBD1	NA	TRBV18	TRBJ1-5	TGTGCCAGCTCACCGATCGGACAGGGAGGTCAGCCCCAGCATTTT	CASSPIGQGGQPQHF
NA	NA	TRBV5-1	TRBJ2-6	TGCGCCAGCAGCTTGCTGGGGGCGACGAATGGGGCCAACGTCCTGACTTTC	CASSLLGATNGANVLTF
NA	NA	TRBV12-3/TRBV12-4	TRBJ2-7	TGTGCCAGCAGTTTCCAGGGCCCCTACGAGCAGTACTTC	CASSFQGPYEQYF
TRBD1	NA	TRBV28	TRBJ1-2	TGTGCCAGCAGTTTAAGGTCGACAGGGTTCGATGGCTACACCTTC	CASSLRSTGFDGYTF
TRBD1	few	TRBV7-9	TRBJ1-4	TGTGCCAGCAGCTTAGCAGGGGGCAATGAAAAACTGTTTTTT	CASSLAGGNEKLFF
TRBD1	NA	TRBV28	TRBJ1-5	TGTGCCAGCAGTTTACCGGGACAGAATAATCAGCCCCAGCATTTT	CASSLPGQNNQPQHF
NA	NA	TRBV2	TRBJ1-5	TGTGCCAGCGGGGTTCGGGGAAACAATCAGCCCCAGCATTTT	CASGVRGNNQPQHF
NA	NA	TRBV2	TRBJ1-2	TGTGCCAGCAGTGGCGTCGAGGATTCGCGCTACACCTTC	CASSGVEDSRYTF
NA	NA	TRBV5-5	TRBJ2-7	TGTGCCAGCAGCTTGTCAGGGGCTCAGCAGTACTTC	CASSLSGAQQYF
NA	NA	TRBV12-3/TRBV12-4	TRBJ1-1	TGTGCCAGCAGATACGAAGTAGGTGAAGCTTTCTTT	CASRYEVGEAFF
NA	NA	TRBV18	TRBJ1-1	TGTGCCAGCTCACCCGACAGCTTGGGCACTGAAGCTTTCTTT	CASSPDSLGTEAFF
TRBD1	NA	TRBV19	TRBJ1-1	TGTGCCAGTAGAAGGGACAGGGGCACTGAAGCTTTCTTT	CASRRDRGTEAFF
NA	NA	TRBV19	TRBJ1-5	TGTGCCAGTAGTATCGACAGAGGAGGCAATCAGCCCCAGCATTTT	CASSIDRGGNQPQHF
NA	NA	TRBV6-4	TRBJ1-2	TGTGCCAGCAGTGACTCCGGCAGGGGAGGCGGCTACACCTTC	CASSDSGRGGGYTF
NA	NA	TRBV3-1/TRBV3-2	TRBJ1-1	TGTGCCAGCTATCCTCCAGGGAGAACTGAAGCTTTCTTT	CASYPPGRTEAFF
NA	NA	TRBV19	TRBJ1-1	TGTGCCAGTACTCTCCGGCGGAACATGAACACTGAAGCTTTCTTT	CASTLRRNMNTEAFF
NA	NA	TRBV30	TRBJ2-3	TGTGCCTGGAGTGTACGGAATATTCTAGCGACGTCCACAGATACGCAGTATTTT	CAWSVRNILATSTDTQYF